The T cell receptor (beta chain) under discussion was sequenced for a study of T cell responses to AZD1222 COVID-19 vaccine listed by TCRdb under 2021. Looking at the study overall: Because spike-specific TCR depth and breadth did not differ between the two schedules, AZD1222 recipients who got a second dose at roughly 4 weeks were pooled with those who got a second dose at roughly 12 weeks. TCR sequencing was performed for about 250 trial participants, of whom around 210 were given two doses of AZD1222 and some 26 were given two doses of MenACWY control vaccine. Trial participants were enrolled into age subgroups of 18-55, 56-69 and 70-plus years, which contained 148, 28 and 57 TCR-sequenced participants, respectively. Findings and caveats that apply to the study as a whole: The 56-69-year group was small, and its depth increase did not reach significance, likely because of low power. Reportedly, close to half of the unique spike-specific TCRs recognized epitopes lying outside the regions that are mutated in the B.1.351 and B.1.1.7 variants. Conclusions about previously exposed vaccinees were limited because only six AZD1222 recipients were SARS-CoV-2 seropositive at baseline. After two AZD1222 doses, both the breadth and the depth of spike-specific TCRs were significantly higher than at day 0 and than in MenACWY recipients. Because no day 14 peak-response samples were available, the repertoires could be characterized only after the peak T cell response. Participants were mostly white British and included more females than males, and it was suggested by the authors that clonal diversity may have been underestimated. The vaccine-associated CD4 TCRs covered the entire spike protein, and the dominant responses fell in regions 160-218 and 743-854.

This clone has a handful of counts. Its antigen specificity is not known. Per-nucleotide qualities are absent, and no much larger clonotype sits a single base away. This specimen's time point label, interpreted: baseline before first vaccination. The vaccinee samples were drawn from two UK trials, COV001 and COV002, one of which was a single-blind randomized controlled phase 2/3 trial testing AZD1222 (ChAdOx1 nCoV-19) in healthy adults. For TCRbeta chain sequencing, PBMC samples from trial participants were taken at day 0 and at day 28 after the second dose. The CDR3 regions of human TCRbeta chains were analyzed by immunosequencing. Turning to the authors' computational methods: Repertoire TCRs were matched against a reference library of SARS-CoV-2-specific TCRs generated with the MIRA antigen-specificity platform. Breadth was defined as the fraction of unique TCRs that were SARS-CoV-2-associated, and depth was defined as the fraction of total T cells that were SARS-CoV-2-associated. Using the MIRA data, each spike-specific TCR was mapped to the spike region that the TCR reacts to and placed in a CD4 or CD8 class. Log10-transformed breadth and depth values were compared by one-way ANOVA with Sidak's multiple comparisons tests. This is the immuneACCESS table as TCRdb keeps it, with only in-frame sequences that have V and J called. A part of the clones is gone; compared with another copy, unresolved V genes explain less than half, and the rest is unexplained. V, J and clone size derive from that table, while D and trimming were established from the DNA sequence. For this sample there are more than 110,000 clones; 70% to 90% appear just once. The ten largest make up around 8.6% of the sample.

The germline V gene (reference sequence) gives CDR1 as LNHDA and CDR2 as SQIVND. The CDR3 measures 16 amino acids from cysteine to phenylalanine. Of the read, only the CDR3 DNA is kept; its 48 bases are in frame from base 1. Trimming takes 6 bases from V and 4 bases from J, and the germline ends sit 21 bases apart. The TCR originated in an adult in good health. Rearrangement joined TRBV19 to TRBJ1-2; no D gene can be assigned with confidence. The specimen was peripheral blood, collected on day 0 of AZD1222 vaccination. The CDR3 sequence is CASSSRPGDGLYGYTF. At the DNA level, the sequence is TGTGCCAGTAGCTCCCGACCGGGCGACGGACTCTATGGCTACACCTTC.